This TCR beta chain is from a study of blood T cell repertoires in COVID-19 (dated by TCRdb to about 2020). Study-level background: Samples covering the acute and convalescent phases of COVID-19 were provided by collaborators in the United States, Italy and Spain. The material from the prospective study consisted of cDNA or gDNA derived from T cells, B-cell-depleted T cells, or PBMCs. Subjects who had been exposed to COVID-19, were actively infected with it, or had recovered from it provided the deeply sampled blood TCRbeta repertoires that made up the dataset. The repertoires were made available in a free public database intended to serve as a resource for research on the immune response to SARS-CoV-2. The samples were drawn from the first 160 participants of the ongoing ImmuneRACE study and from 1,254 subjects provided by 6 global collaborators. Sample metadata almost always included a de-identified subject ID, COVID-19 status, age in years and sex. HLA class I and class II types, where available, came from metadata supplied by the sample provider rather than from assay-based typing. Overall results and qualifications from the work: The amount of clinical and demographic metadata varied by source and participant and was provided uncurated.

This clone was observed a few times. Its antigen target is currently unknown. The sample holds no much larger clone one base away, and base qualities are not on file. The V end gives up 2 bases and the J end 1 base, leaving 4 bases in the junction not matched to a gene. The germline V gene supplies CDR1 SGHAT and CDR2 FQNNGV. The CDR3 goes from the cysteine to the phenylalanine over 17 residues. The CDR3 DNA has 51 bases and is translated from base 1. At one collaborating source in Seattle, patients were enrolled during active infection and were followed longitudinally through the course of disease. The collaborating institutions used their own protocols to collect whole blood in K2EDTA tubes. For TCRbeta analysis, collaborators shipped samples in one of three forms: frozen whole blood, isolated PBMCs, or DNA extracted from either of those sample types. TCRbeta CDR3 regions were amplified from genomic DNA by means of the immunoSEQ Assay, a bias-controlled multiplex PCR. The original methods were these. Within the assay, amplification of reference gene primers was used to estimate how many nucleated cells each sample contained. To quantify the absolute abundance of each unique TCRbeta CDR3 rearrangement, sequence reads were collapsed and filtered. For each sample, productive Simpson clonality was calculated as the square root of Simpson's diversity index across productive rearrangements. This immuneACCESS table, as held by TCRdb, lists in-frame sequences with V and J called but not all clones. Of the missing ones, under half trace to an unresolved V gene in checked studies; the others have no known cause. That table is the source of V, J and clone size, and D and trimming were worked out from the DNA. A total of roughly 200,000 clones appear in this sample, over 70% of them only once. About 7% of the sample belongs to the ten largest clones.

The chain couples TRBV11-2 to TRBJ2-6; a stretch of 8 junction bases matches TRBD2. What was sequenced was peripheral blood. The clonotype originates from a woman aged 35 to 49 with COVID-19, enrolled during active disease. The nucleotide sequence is TGTGCCAGCAGCTTAAGCGGGGGAAGGTCTGGGGCCAACGTCCTGACTTTC. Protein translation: CASSLSGGRSGANVLTF.